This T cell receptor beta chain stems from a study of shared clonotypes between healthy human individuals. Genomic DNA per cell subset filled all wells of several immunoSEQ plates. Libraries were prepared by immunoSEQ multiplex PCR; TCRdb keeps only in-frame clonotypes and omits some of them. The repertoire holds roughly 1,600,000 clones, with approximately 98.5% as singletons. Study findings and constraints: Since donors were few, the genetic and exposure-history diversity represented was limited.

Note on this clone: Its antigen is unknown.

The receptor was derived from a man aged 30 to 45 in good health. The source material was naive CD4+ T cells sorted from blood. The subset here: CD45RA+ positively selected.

Written as DNA, the CDR3 is TGCGCCTGCTCACAACCGGGACAGGGGACAGAGACCCAGTACTTC. The encoded protein is CACSQPGQGTETQYF. V is TRBV5-1 and J is TRBJ2-5; 10 bases line up with TRBD1. This CDR3 is 15 amino acids long. Germline-derived CDR1 and CDR2 are SGHRS and YFSETQ. V trimming: 10 bases; J trimming: 4 bases; junction bases outside the gene matches: 13.